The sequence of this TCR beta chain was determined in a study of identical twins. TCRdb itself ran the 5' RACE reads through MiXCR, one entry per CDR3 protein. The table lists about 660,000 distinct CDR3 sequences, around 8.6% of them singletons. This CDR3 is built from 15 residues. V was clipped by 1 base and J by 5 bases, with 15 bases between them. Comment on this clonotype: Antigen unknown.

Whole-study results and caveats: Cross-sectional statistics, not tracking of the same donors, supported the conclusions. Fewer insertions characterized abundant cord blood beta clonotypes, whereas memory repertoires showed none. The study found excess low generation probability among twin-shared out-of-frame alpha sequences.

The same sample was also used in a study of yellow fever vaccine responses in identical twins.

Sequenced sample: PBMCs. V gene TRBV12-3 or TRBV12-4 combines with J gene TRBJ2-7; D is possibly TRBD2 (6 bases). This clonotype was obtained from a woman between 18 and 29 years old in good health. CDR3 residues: CASSLGRESWDEQYF. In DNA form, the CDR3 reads TGTGCCAGCAGTTTAGGTCGGGAGTCCTGGGACGAGCAGTACTTC.